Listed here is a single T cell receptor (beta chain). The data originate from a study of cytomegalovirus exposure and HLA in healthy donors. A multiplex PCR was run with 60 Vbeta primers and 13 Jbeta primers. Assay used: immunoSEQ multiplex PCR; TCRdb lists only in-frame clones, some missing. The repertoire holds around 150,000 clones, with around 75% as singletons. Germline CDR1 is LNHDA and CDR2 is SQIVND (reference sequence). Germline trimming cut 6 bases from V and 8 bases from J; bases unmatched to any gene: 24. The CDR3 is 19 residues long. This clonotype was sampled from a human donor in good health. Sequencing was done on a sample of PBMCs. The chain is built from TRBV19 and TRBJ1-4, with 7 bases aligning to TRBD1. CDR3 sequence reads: CASRTHRDRTPAEGEKLFF. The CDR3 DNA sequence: TGTGCCAGTAGGACACACCGGGACAGAACTCCCGCCGAAGGGGAAAAACTGTTTTTT. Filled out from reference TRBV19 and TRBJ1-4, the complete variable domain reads DGGITQSPKYLFRKEGQNVTLSCEQNLNHDAMYWYRQDPGQGLRLIYYSQIVNDFQKGDIAEGYSVSREKKESFPLTVTSAQKNPTAFYLCASRTHRDRTPAEGEKLFFGSGTQLSVL.